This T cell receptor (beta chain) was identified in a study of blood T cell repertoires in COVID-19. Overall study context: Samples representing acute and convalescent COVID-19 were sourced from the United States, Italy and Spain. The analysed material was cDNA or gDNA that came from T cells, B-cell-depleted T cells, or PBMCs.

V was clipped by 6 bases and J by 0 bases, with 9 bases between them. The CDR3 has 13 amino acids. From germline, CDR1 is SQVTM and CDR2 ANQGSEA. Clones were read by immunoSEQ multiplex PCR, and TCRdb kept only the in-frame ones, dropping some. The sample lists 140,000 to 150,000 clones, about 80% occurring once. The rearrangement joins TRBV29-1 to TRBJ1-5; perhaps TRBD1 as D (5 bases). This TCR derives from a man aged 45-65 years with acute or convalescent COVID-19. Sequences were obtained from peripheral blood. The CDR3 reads CSVDSLSNQPQHF. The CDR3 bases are TGCAGCGTAGACAGCCTTAGCAATCAGCCCCAGCATTTT.